This passage covers 19 T cell receptor beta chains from one sample sequenced in a study of spatial heterogeneity in lung cancer (dated by TCRdb to the late 2010s). The library was obtained by 5' RACE. TCRdb records NextSeq 500 as the sequencer. TCRdb applied fastp at Q25 and MiXCR to the public reads, then kept only in-frame beta chains. Every entry covers one CDR3 protein and lists the most common genes and DNA from its rows. Across this sample there are around 1,500 distinct CDR3 sequences, with around 5.9% seen only once. In total, the top ten clones hold roughly three fifths of the sample. This specimen's time point label, interpreted: sample taken at primary tumor resection. Findings and caveats that apply to the study as a whole: A correlation was observed between the number of expanded intratumoral alpha and beta TCRs and the tumor nonsynonymous mutation count.

These receptors are not linked to any known antigen. The sequencing here drew on lung tumor tissue, taken at surgery. These receptors were obtained from a female donor with early-stage non-small cell lung cancer.

This clonotype is deemed medium-sized. This beta chain lies outside the target of a library built for alpha chains; its clone size means little. The chain carries TRBV3-1 and TRBJ2-7, with D perhaps assigned TRBD1 or TRBD2 (7 bases each). The CDR3 runs to 13 residues. In germline, CDR1 is LGHDT, CDR2 YNNKEL (reference sequence). Trimming pared 1 base from V and 7 bases from J, leaving 11 bases between. The CDR3 region is CASSQVRGGEQYV. The CDR3 DNA is TGTGCCAGCAGCCAAGTCAGGGGGGGAGAGCAGTACGTC.

This clonotype counts as medium-sized. The library was prepared for alpha chains; this beta chain is a stray read, so its frequency means little. The V call is TRBV12-3 or TRBV12-4, the J call TRBJ2-3, with unresolved D. The CDR3 is 12 amino acids. V lost 5 bases to trimming and J lost 6 bases, with 9 bases between them. CDR3 coding DNA: TGTGCCAGCAGTCTAACTCAGGATACGCAGTATTTT. This translates into CASSLTQDTQYF.

This clonotype is medium-sized in the sample. This beta chain came through as a stray read in a library set up for alpha chains, and its size says little. This chain uses TRBV15 with TRBJ2-5, with unresolved D. V was clipped by 0 bases and J by 5 bases, with 4 bases between them. Per the germline V gene, CDR1 is LNHNV and CDR2 is YYDKDF (reference sequence). The CDR3 has 12 amino acids. The CDR3 spells CATSRDVETQYF. The CDR3 bases are TGTGCCACCAGCAGAGATGTGGAGACCCAGTACTTC.

For this clonotype: With the library built for alpha chains, this beta chain is off target and its frequency is not meaningful. The CDR3 loop is CAIIRQGARGYNEQFF. CDR3 coding DNA: TGTGCCATCATCAGACAGGGGGCGCGGGGATACAATGAGCAGTTCTTC. The V call is TRBV10-3, the J call TRBJ2-1, with 10 bases fitting TRBD1. V lost 7 bases to trimming and J lost 4 bases; unmatched junction nucleotides: 10. The CDR3 totals 16 residues. Looked up from germline, CDR1 is ENHRY and CDR2 is SYGVKD.

This clonotype qualifies as medium-sized. The library was prepared for alpha chains; this beta chain is a stray read, so its frequency means little. The chain has TRBV28 and TRBJ2-3; the D is unclear. Germline CDR1 and CDR2: MDHEN and SYDVKM. Trimming pared 4 bases from V and 2 bases from J, leaving 13 bases between. The CDR3 extends over 15 amino acids. The CDR3 DNA reads as TGTGCCAGCAGTTCCCCGGGCAGCCCCACAGATACGCAGTATTTT. Translated: CASSSPGSPTDTQYF.

This clonotype qualifies as large. The library was designed around alpha chains, so this beta chain is a stray read whose abundance carries little weight. This rearrangement joins TRBV7-2 to TRBJ1-2, with D unresolved. Between the trimmed V and J ends, which lost 1 base and 1 base, there was a span of 16 bases. Germline V CDR1 and CDR2: SGHTA, FQGNSA. The CDR3 has 17 amino acids. For the CDR3, the DNA is TGTGCCAGCAGCTTAGGACCCGGAAGCCGTGATAACTATGGCTACACCTTC. Its translation: CASSLGPGSRDNYGYTF.

This clonotype is medium-sized in the sample. Here the CDR3 omits its conserved ending phenylalanine or tryptophan, so a read error is the likely source. The limits of the CDR3 on the DNA are not certain, so only TCRdb's listed CDR3 is given. This beta chain represents an off-target read in a library built for alpha chains; its size is of limited meaning. This chain joins TRBV11-2 and TRBJ1-2; no check of the table's D call, TRBD1, against the DNA was made. The CDR3 comprises 13 residues, both ends counted. Per germline, CDR1 SGHAT and CDR2 FQNNGV. The CDR3 loop reads CASSSSWGTGATL.

This clonotype appeared many times. Within a library made for alpha chains, this beta chain is off target, and its count is uninformative. The rearrangement joins TRBV5-4 to TRBJ2-5; D may be TRBD1 or TRBD2 (5 bases each). CDR1 SGHNT and CDR2 YYREEE come from the germline V gene (reference sequence). The V gene lost 7 bases and the J gene lost 9 bases, with 19 bases spanning the gap. The CDR3 is 13 residues long. This chain's CDR3 is CASSTGASLAQYF. DNA of the CDR3: TGTGCCAGCTCAACCGGGGCCAGTTTGGCCCAGTACTTC.

In its sample, this clonotype is medium-sized. This beta chain turned up in a library designed for alpha chains; as an off-target read, its abundance says little. This rearrangement joins TRBV20-1 to TRBJ2-1, with a tentative D call TRBD1 (5 bases). V was shortened by 0 bases and J by 4 bases, with 13 bases between the two germline ends. The CDR3 length is 15 residues. Germline V gene data show CDR1 as DFQATT and CDR2 as SNEGSKA (reference sequence). CDR3 sequence: CSARDRQITYNEQFF. DNA of the CDR3: TGCAGTGCTAGAGATCGACAGATCACTTACAATGAGCAGTTCTTC.

By sample share, this clonotype is medium-sized. Since it is a stray read in a library aimed at alpha chains, this beta chain has a size that is not meaningful. The rearrangement joins TRBV7-2 to TRBJ2-4, with D tentatively TRBD1 or TRBD2 (7 bases each). The CDR3 sequence is 15 residues long. The germline V gene has CDR1 SGHTA and CDR2 FQGNSA. V dropped 4 bases and J dropped 9 bases, with 19 bases sitting between them. Here the CDR3 reads CASSSTSSPGGIQYF. The DNA of the CDR3 is TGTGCCAGCAGCTCGACTAGCTCGCCAGGGGGCATTCAGTACTTC.

This clonotype is deemed medium-sized. Because the library targeted alpha chains, this beta chain is an off-target read whose size means little. This sequence joins TRBV10-3 and TRBJ2-2; 7 bases agree with TRBD2. The germline V gene has CDR1 ENHRY and CDR2 SYGVKD. This CDR3 contains 15 residues. The V gene end was trimmed by 2 bases and the J gene end by 5 bases; junction bases not matched to a gene: 5. In nucleotides, the CDR3 is TGTGCCATCAGTGAGAAAAGCGGGAAAACCGGGGAGCTGTTTTTT. Its translation: CAISEKSGKTGELFF.

Relative to its sample, this clonotype is medium-sized. In a library made to pick up alpha chains, this beta chain is a stray read with a size that means little. The genes are TRBV7-6 and TRBJ1-3, with 8 bases that match TRBD1. V trimming: 5 bases; J trimming: 5 bases; junction bases outside the gene matches: 5. The CDR3 runs to 14 residues. Germline CDR1 SGHVS, CDR2 FNYEAQ. This CDR3 is CASSLDRVRNTIYF. CDR3 DNA sequence: TGTGCCAGCAGCCTGGACAGGGTGCGAAACACCATATATTTT.

As to this clonotype: The size of this beta chain means little, since it is a stray read in a library made for alpha chains. V usage is TRBV10-3 and J usage is TRBJ1-1; D call uncertain. CDR3 size: 14 residues. Germline V gene data show CDR1 as ENHRY and CDR2 as SYGVKD. The V end lost 8 bases, the J end lost 6 bases, and 19 bases lay between the germline ends. The CDR3 is CAIRAGNPDAEAFF. In DNA form, the CDR3 reads TGTGCCATCCGAGCGGGGAACCCGGACGCTGAAGCTTTCTTT.

Turning to this clonotype: This beta chain slipped into a library made for alpha chains as a stray read, so its size is not meaningful. The CDR3 reads CASSEGTTALNEQFF. In nucleotides, the CDR3 is TGTGCCAGCAGTGAAGGAACGACAGCTCTCAATGAGCAGTTCTTC. The chain carries TRBV2 and TRBJ2-1, with D perhaps TRBD1 (5 bases). The length of the CDR3 is 15 residues. Germline CDR1 and CDR2: SNHLY and FYNNEI. V lost 1 base and J 6 bases, leaving 13 bases between the germline ends.

A word on this clonotype: Being one base from a much bigger clone, this may be a read error. This beta chain is an unintended read in a library built for alpha chains; its size means little. The rearrangement links TRBV7-2 to TRBJ1-2, with 9 bases that match TRBD1. V dropped 0 bases and J dropped 9; count of bases not matched to a gene: 8. The germline CDR1 and CDR2 sequences are SGHTA and FQGNSA. This CDR3 has 15 amino acids. The CDR3 sequence: CASSLAGTGPYSYTF. The CDR3 bases are TGTGCCAGCAGCTTAGCCGGGACAGGGCCTTATAGCTACACCTTC.

Sample share makes this clonotype medium-sized. This beta chain is an unintended read in a library built for alpha chains; its size means little. The chain recombines TRBV28 with TRBJ1-5, with 12 bases aligning to TRBD1. The J segment lost 2 bases and the V segment lost 6 bases, leaving 8 bases of the junction unmatched. Germline V CDR1 and CDR2: MDHEN, SYDVKM. The CDR3 has 17 residues. The CDR3 is CASRTRGQGAGNQPQHF. The CDR3 DNA follows: TGTGCCAGCAGAACCCGGGGACAGGGGGCAGGCAATCAGCCCCAGCATTTT.

For this clonotype: This beta chain is an unintended read in a library built for alpha chains; its size means little. This chain uses TRBV6-2 or TRBV6-3 with TRBJ2-3; maybe TRBD2 (5 bases). The CDR3 consists of 15 residues. Per the germline V gene, CDR1 is MNHEY and CDR2 is SVGEGT. Trimming stripped 4 bases from V and 6 bases from J, with 17 bases between. The CDR3 region has the DNA TGTGCCAGCAGTTTTATTAGCGAGGGAGTCGATACGCAGTATTTT. It specifies CASSFISEGVDTQYF.

This clonotype is large (0.1 to 1%) by share. This beta chain came through as a stray read in a library set up for alpha chains, and its size says little. The chain couples TRBV9 to TRBJ2-1; D is ambiguous. Trimming removed 0 bases at V and 8 bases at J, with 12 bases between. The CDR3 consists of 14 residues. Germline V gives CDR1 SGDLS, CDR2 YYNGEE. CDR3 bases: TGTGCCAGCAGCGTAGCCGGGCCCTCGGATGAGCAGTTCTTC. This gives the protein CASSVAGPSDEQFF.

Relative to its sample, this clonotype is medium-sized. This beta chain lies outside the target of a library built for alpha chains; its clone size means little. The rearrangement links TRBV5-1 to TRBJ2-2, with 7 bases that match TRBD1. Germline CDR1 and CDR2: SGHRS and YFSETQ. With 3 bases clipped from V and 5 bases from J, the junction kept 7 bases outside the gene matches. The CDR3 runs to 15 residues. DNA for the CDR3: TGCGCCAGCAGCTCCCAGGGGGAAGGAACCGGGGAGCTGTTTTTT. It specifies CASSSQGEGTGELFF.